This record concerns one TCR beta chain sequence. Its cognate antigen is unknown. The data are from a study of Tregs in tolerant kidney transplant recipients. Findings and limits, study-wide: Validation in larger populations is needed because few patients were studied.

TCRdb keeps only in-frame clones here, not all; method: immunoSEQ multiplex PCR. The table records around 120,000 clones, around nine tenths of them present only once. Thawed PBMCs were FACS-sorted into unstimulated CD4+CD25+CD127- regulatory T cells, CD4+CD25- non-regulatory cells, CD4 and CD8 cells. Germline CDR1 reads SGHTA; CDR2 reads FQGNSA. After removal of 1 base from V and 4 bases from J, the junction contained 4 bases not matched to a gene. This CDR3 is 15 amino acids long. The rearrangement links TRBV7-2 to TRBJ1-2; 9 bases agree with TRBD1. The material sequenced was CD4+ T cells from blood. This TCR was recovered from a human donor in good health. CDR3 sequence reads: CASSLVAQGAYGYTF. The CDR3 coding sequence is TGTGCCAGCAGCTTAGTAGCACAGGGGGCCTATGGCTACACCTTC.